The 6 T cell receptor beta chains below were found in one sample sequenced in a study of CD8 T cells in ankylosing spondylitis. TCRdb called the 5' RACE reads again in MiXCR, with one record for every CDR3 protein. The sample lists roughly 370,000 distinct CDR3 sequences, under 25% occurring once. Their specific antigens are unknown. Study-wide findings and caveats: Characteristic, it appeared, of ankylosing spondylitis blood was a TCR beta motif of roughly 8 highly homologous variants.

Sample: blood, either unsorted or a sorted T cell fraction (not recorded which). Receptor source: a male donor with ankylosing spondylitis.

This clonotype showed up just a few times. This chain uses TRBV2 with TRBJ2-1, with D perhaps matching TRBD2 (6 bases). V dropped 6 bases and J dropped 3 bases, with 12 bases sitting between them. Germline values: CDR1 SNHLY, CDR2 FYNNEI. CDR3 length equals 14 residues. The CDR3 loop is CASRMTRYYNEQFF. The CDR3 bases are TGTGCCAGCAGGATGACTAGATACTACAATGAGCAGTTCTTC. Complete variable domain (other parts from reference TRBV2 and TRBJ2-1): EPEVTQTPSHQVTQMGQEVILRCVPISNHLYFYWYRQILGQKVEFLVSFYNNEISEKSEIFDDQFSVERPDGSNFTLKIRSTKLEDSAMYFCASRMTRYYNEQFFGPGTRLTVL.

The chain couples TRBV7-8 to TRBJ2-5; weak D call: TRBD1 (6 bases). Trimming shortened V by 5 bases and J by 2 bases, and 12 bases separated the two germline ends. Germline assignment: CDR1 SGHVS and CDR2 FQNEAQ. This CDR3 is built from 14 residues. DNA for the CDR3: TGTGCCAGCAGCCCTCACAGGGTTCAAGAGACCCAGTACTTC. Translating gives CASSPHRVQETQYF.

A remark on this clonotype: The CDR3 does not end in the conserved phenylalanine or tryptophan, so this is likely a read error. The chain carries TRBV7-6 and TRBJ1-1; TRBD1 is a possible D gene (6 bases). The germline V gene encodes CDR1 SGHVS and CDR2 FNYEAQ. The V gene lost 3 bases and the J gene lost 4 bases, with 9 bases spanning the gap. The CDR3 has 13 residues. DNA of the CDR3: TGTGCCAGCAGCTTGGGACACGCCACTGAAGCTTTCGTT. It is translated as CASSLGHATEAFV.

This clonotype was picked up a small number of times. The V and J genes are TRBV6-1 and TRBJ1-1; 10 bases agree with TRBD1. Looked up from germline, CDR1 is MNHNS and CDR2 is SASEGT. There are 15 residues in the CDR3. Germline trimming cut 7 bases from V and 4 bases from J; bases unmatched to any gene: 9. The CDR3 reads CASTRQGAKGTEAFF. The DNA for the CDR3 is TGTGCCAGCACCAGACAGGGGGCGAAGGGCACTGAAGCTTTCTTT.

The V and J genes are TRBV18 and TRBJ2-3; 9 nucleotides match TRBD1. CDR1 is KGHSH, CDR2 LQKENI, per germline. There are 16 residues in the CDR3. The trim removed 6 bases at V and 1 base at J, leaving 8 bases unmatched. CDR3 sequence: CASSEQGASRTDTQYF. In DNA form, the CDR3 reads TGTGCCAGCTCGGAACAGGGGGCGTCTCGCACAGATACGCAGTATTTT. Full variable domain (remainder filled in from reference TRBV18 and TRBJ2-3): NAGVMQNPRHLVRRRGQEARLRCSPMKGHSHVYWYRQLPEEGLKFMVYLQKENIIDESGMPKERFSAEFPKEGPSILRIQQVVRGDSAAYFCASSEQGASRTDTQYFGPGTRLTVL.

The chain is built from TRBV4-3 and TRBJ2-7; D unclear. The germline V gene encodes CDR1 LGHNA and CDR2 YSLEER. The length of the CDR3 is 15 residues. V lost 5 bases and J 2 bases, leaving 16 bases between the germline ends. This CDR3 is CASSTTGGPTYEQYF. The CDR3 DNA sequence: TGCGCCAGCAGCACAACGGGCGGACCCACCTACGAGCAGTACTTC.